A single sample gave rise to the 15 T cell receptor beta chains below, sequenced in a study of blood T cell repertoires in COVID-19. Here immunoSEQ multiplex PCR was the method, and the copy in TCRdb shows in-frame clones only, minus some. The sample shows about 320,000 clones, around 90% of them seen only once. Sequencing was done on a sample of PBMCs or T cells enriched from blood (not recorded which). The receptor source for this set is a man between 60 and 75 years old who had recovered from COVID-19.

The V gene is TRBV2, the J gene TRBJ1-1; no firm D call. CDR1 is SNHLY and CDR2 is FYNNEI in the germline V gene. The V end was cut by 6 bases, the J end by 4 bases, with 18 bases between. The CDR3 is 15 residues long. In DNA form, the CDR3 reads TGTGCCAGCAGGAAGGAGGAAACCCTGGGCACTGAAGCTTTCTTT. This codes for CASRKEETLGTEAFF.

This CDR3 reads CASTKGRAYEQYF. In DNA form, the CDR3 reads TGTGCCAGCACGAAGGGCAGGGCCTACGAGCAGTACTTC. The genes are TRBV28 and TRBJ2-7; possible D gene TRBD1, 5 bases. The germline V and J ends were trimmed by 7 bases and 2 bases, with 12 bases remaining between them. The germline gives CDR1 MDHEN, CDR2 SYDVKM. This CDR3 is 13 amino acids long.

This rearrangement joins TRBV5-8 to TRBJ1-1; D unclear. The CDR3 is 14 amino acids. Germline V CDR1 and CDR2: SGHTS, YDEGEE. The germline V and J ends were trimmed by 4 bases and 4 bases, with 14 bases remaining between them. Here the CDR3 reads CASSVERTVTEAFF. The DNA for the CDR3 is TGTGCCAGCAGCGTCGAGCGGACGGTCACTGAAGCTTTCTTT.

This clone was seen only once. J is TRBJ2-7 and V is TRBV11-2; TRBD2 matches 7 bases. The V segment lost 5 bases and the J segment 6 bases; nucleotides outside the gene matches: 7. This CDR3 is 13 amino acids long. The V gene's germline CDR1 is SGHAT and CDR2 FQNNGV. This CDR3 reads CASSTTPGGEQYF. CDR3 bases: TGTGCCAGCAGCACCACCCCGGGAGGCGAGCAGTACTTC.

The gene calls are TRBV9 and TRBJ1-4; a possible D gene is TRBD1 (5 bases). This CDR3 is 17 amino acids long. Germline V gene sequence: CDR1 SGDLS, CDR2 YYNGEE. The ends were cut back, 4 bases at V and 0 bases at J, with 16 bases in the middle. CDR3 amino acids: CASSTRGSMTTNEKLFF. The CDR3, as DNA: TGTGCCAGCAGCACAAGGGGCAGCATGACAACTAATGAAAAACTGTTTTTT.

The sample holds a few counts of this clone. The rearrangement uses TRBV7-9 and TRBJ1-2; D is unresolved. Trimming left V 5 bases short and J 2 bases short, with 12 bases between. The CDR3 contains 14 residues. CDR1 SEHNR and CDR2 FQNEAQ come from the germline V gene (reference sequence). CDR3 residues: CASSPWTDNYGYTF. CDR3 nucleotide sequence: TGTGCCAGCAGCCCATGGACTGACAACTATGGCTACACCTTC.

The chain uses TRBV6-5 and TRBJ1-4, with TRBD1 as a possible D gene (6 bases). This CDR3 has 15 residues. CDR1 is MNHEY and CDR2 is SVGAGI in the germline V gene. V lost 5 bases, J lost 3 bases, and 13 bases lay in between. The CDR3 loop reads CASSPTGHSNEKLFF. As DNA, the CDR3 is TGTGCCAGCAGTCCAACAGGGCATTCTAATGAAAAACTGTTTTTT.

The chain couples TRBV7-2 to TRBJ2-2; 7 bases match TRBD2. The length of the CDR3 is 15 residues. With 1 base clipped from V and 5 bases from J, the junction kept 4 bases outside the gene matches. CDR1 SGHTA and CDR2 FQGNSA come from the germline V gene. The CDR3 sequence is CASSLVTSRTGELFF. CDR3 sequence (DNA): TGTGCCAGCAGCTTAGTGACTAGCCGGACCGGGGAGCTGTTTTTT.

The chain carries TRBV6-6 and TRBJ2-5, with TRBD2 matching 7 bases. In germline, CDR1 is MNHNY, CDR2 SVGAGI (reference sequence). Trimming at V came to 6 bases and at J to 5 bases, leaving 9 bases not matched to a gene. CDR3 size: 14 residues. The CDR3, as DNA: TGTGCCAGCAGAACGGCGGGAGAGGGGGAGACCCAGTACTTC. It encodes CASRTAGEGETQYF.

The chain recombines TRBV18 with TRBJ1-1; D unresolved. CDR1 is KGHSH, CDR2 LQKENI, per germline. V was clipped by 5 bases and J by 4 bases, with 8 bases between them. CDR3 size: 12 residues. The CDR3 protein is CASSSAGTEAFF. The DNA for the CDR3 is TGTGCCAGCTCAAGCGCCGGCACTGAAGCTTTCTTT. Full variable domain (remainder filled in from reference TRBV18 and TRBJ1-1): NAGVMQNPRHLVRRRGQEARLRCSPMKGHSHVYWYRQLPEEGLKFMVYLQKENIIDESGMPKERFSAEFPKEGPSILRIQQVVRGDSAAYFCASSSAGTEAFFGQGTRLTVV.

The chain uses TRBV2 and TRBJ1-2, with D perhaps matching TRBD1 (6 bases). Germline V lookup: CDR1 SNHLY, CDR2 FYNNEI. Trimming left V 6 bases short and J 8 bases short, with 19 bases between. This CDR3 is built from 14 residues. CDR3 coding DNA: TGTGCCAGCAGCCTACAGGGCCACTTTCGGGGCTACACCTTC. Its translation is CASSLQGHFRGYTF.

The rearrangement joins TRBV9 to TRBJ2-2; 7 bases map to TRBD1. Germline assignment: CDR1 SGDLS and CDR2 YYNGEE. The CDR3 spans 14 residues. V was pared by 4 bases and J by 4 bases, with 4 bases of the junction left unmatched. The CDR3 region is CASSPQGSTGELFF. The CDR3 coding sequence is TGTGCCAGCAGCCCACAGGGGAGCACCGGGGAGCTGTTTTTT.

This clone was detected once. The chain uses TRBV7-9 and TRBJ2-7; tentatively, D is TRBD1 (6 bases). Germline CDR1 SEHNR, CDR2 FQNEAQ (reference sequence). CDR3 length: 16 residues. V was pared by 3 bases and J by 2 bases, with 17 bases between. The CDR3 region has the DNA TGTGCCAGCAGCTTTCGCGGTGCCAGGGGAACCTACGAGCAGTACTTC. Its protein product is CASSFRGARGTYEQYF.

A single count supports this clone. The rearrangement links TRBV7-2 to TRBJ2-7; TRBD2 aligns across 10 bases. The length of the CDR3 is 15 residues. J was trimmed by 1 base and V by 6 bases; bases with no gene match: 6. Germline V gene sequence: CDR1 SGHTA, CDR2 FQGNSA. Here the CDR3 DNA reads TGTGCCAGCAGTTCAGCGGGAGGGAGGTCCTACGAGCAGTACTTC. Its translation: CASSSAGGRSYEQYF.

The rearrangement joins TRBV7-9 to TRBJ2-2; no definite D call. The germline V and J ends were trimmed by 1 base and 0 bases, with 9 bases remaining between them. The germline CDR1 and CDR2 sequences are SEHNR and FQNEAQ (reference sequence). The CDR3 is 16 amino acids. This chain's CDR3 is CASSLVLAANTGELFF. In DNA form, the CDR3 reads TGTGCCAGCAGCTTAGTCTTGGCAGCGAACACCGGGGAGCTGTTTTTT.